This TCR beta chain was profiled in a study of T cell repertoires in cytomegalovirus infection. Study background: The public TCR beta signatures pointed to both CMV infection and matching HLA type. Findings and limits, study-wide: Within the response measured ex vivo, HLA-C-restricted CMV-specific TCR beta clonotypes were dominant.

The CDR3 has 17 residues. Trimming took 3 bases from V and 0 from J; bases not matched to a gene: 6. Germline V gene lookup returns CDR1 SGHNT and CDR2 YYREEE (reference sequence). This clonotype was detected a few times. Its specificity is not known. Each CDR3 protein is one row after TCRdb ran MiXCR on the reads. The table includes about 360,000 distinct CDR3 sequences, 15% to 20% detected once. The clonotype comes from a human donor in good health (CMV status not recorded). Some clones in this sample may be carry-over from other donors' samples. The specimen was PBMCs. The chain has TRBV5-4 and TRBJ1-6; 7 bases are shared with TRBD1. CDR3 sequence reads: CASSSGRDSSYNSPLHF. Here the CDR3 DNA reads TGTGCCAGCAGCTCGGGACGGGACAGCTCCTATAATTCACCCCTCCACTTT.